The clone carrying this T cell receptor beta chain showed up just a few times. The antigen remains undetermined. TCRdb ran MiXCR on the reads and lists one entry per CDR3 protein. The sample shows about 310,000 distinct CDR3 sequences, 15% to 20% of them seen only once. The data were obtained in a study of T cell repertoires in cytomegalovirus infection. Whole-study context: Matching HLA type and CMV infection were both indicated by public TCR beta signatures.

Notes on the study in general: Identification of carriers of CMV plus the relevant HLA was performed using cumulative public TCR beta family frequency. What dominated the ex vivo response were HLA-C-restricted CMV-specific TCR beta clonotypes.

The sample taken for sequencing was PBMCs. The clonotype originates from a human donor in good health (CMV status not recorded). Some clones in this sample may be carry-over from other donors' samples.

CDR3 amino acids: CASSLAVQGTEAFF. DNA for the CDR3: TGTGCCAGCAGCTTAGCCGTACAGGGCACTGAAGCTTTCTTT. The chain links TRBV7-9 to TRBJ1-1, with a possible D match to TRBD1 (6 bases). This CDR3 is built from 14 residues. CDR1 is SEHNR and CDR2 is FQNEAQ in the germline V gene (reference sequence). V was clipped by 0 bases and J by 4 bases, with 9 bases between them.